Below are 8 T cell receptor beta chains sequenced from a single sample in a study of blood T cell repertoires in COVID-19. Some clones are missing from TCRdb's copy, which holds only in-frame ones; the method was immunoSEQ multiplex PCR. The sample lists a few hundred thousand clones; roughly 84% were seen once. The specimen sequenced was peripheral blood. All receptors derive from a man aged 50 or older with active or convalescent COVID-19.

The genes are TRBV28 and TRBJ1-2, with D possibly TRBD1 on 5 matching bases. Germline V gene lookup returns CDR1 MDHEN and CDR2 SYDVKM. V was clipped by 4 bases and J by 8 bases, with 14 bases between them. CDR3 length: 13 amino acids. The CDR3: CASSYRQNSGYTF. The CDR3 DNA is TGTGCCAGCAGTTATCGACAGAACTCGGGCTACACCTTC.

The chain employs TRBV19 and TRBJ1-5, with TRBD1 matching over 10 bases. V lost 4 bases, J lost 6 bases, and 6 bases stayed unmatched. This CDR3 comprises 15 residues. Germline CDR1 LNHDA, CDR2 SQIVND (reference sequence). The CDR3 DNA reads as TGTGCCAGTAGTACCGGGACAGGGGTTGGTCAGCCCCAGCATTTT. This encodes CASSTGTGVGQPQHF.

V gene TRBV7-8 combines with J gene TRBJ2-1; tentative D call: TRBD2 (7 bases). This CDR3 comprises 15 residues. V lost 1 base to trimming and J lost 5 bases, with 12 bases between them. CDR1 and CDR2 (germline): SGHVS, FQNEAQ. For the CDR3, the DNA is TGTGCCAGCAGCTTAGGACCCGGGGGGCACAATGAGCAGTTCTTC. It yields the protein CASSLGPGGHNEQFF. The entire variable domain, with the rest obtained from reference TRBV7-8 and TRBJ2-1, is as follows: GAGVSQSPRYKVAKRGQDVALRCDPISGHVSLFWYQQALGQGPEFLTYFQNEAQLDKSGLPSDRFFAERPEGSVSTLKIQRTQQEDSAVYLCASSLGPGGHNEQFFGPGTRLTVL.

This chain links TRBV28 with TRBJ1-1; no clear D gene. Germline V gives CDR1 MDHEN, CDR2 SYDVKM. V was shortened by 8 bases and J by 5 bases, with 9 bases between the two germline ends. The CDR3 consists of 11 residues. CDR3 protein: CASQALTEAFF. The DNA for the CDR3 is TGTGCCAGCCAGGCTTTAACTGAAGCTTTCTTT.

The chain employs TRBV11-3 and TRBJ1-3, with D perhaps TRBD1 (6 bases). Trimming shortened V by 5 bases and J by 4 bases, and 9 bases separated the two germline ends. This CDR3 comprises 13 residues. The germline V gene has CDR1 SGHNT and CDR2 YENEEA. Written as DNA, the CDR3 is TGTGCCAGCAGCACAGGGTCGGGAAACACCATATATTTT. Amino acid sequence: CASSTGSGNTIYF. Supplemented by reference TRBV11-3 and TRBJ1-3, the full variable domain reads EAGVVQSPRYKIIEKKQPVAFWCNPISGHNTLYWYLQNLGQGPELLIRYENEEAVDDSQLPKDRFSAERLKGVDSTLKIQPAELGDSAVYLCASSTGSGNTIYFGEGSWLTVV.

V gene TRBV5-4 combines with J gene TRBJ2-1; D is perhaps TRBD1 (5 bases). This CDR3 is 15 amino acids long. The germline V and J ends were trimmed by 2 bases and 10 bases, with 19 bases remaining between them. The germline V gene has CDR1 SGHNT and CDR2 YYREEE (reference sequence). The CDR3 nucleotides are TGTGCCAGCAGCTTTTGGCAGGGTGCAGGCAGGGAGCAGTTCTTC. It is translated as CASSFWQGAGREQFF.

The rearrangement uses TRBV27 and TRBJ2-7; 10 bases align to TRBD1. Trimming took 0 bases from V and 3 from J; bases not matched to a gene: 5. The CDR3 consists of 16 residues. Germline V gene data show CDR1 as MNHEY and CDR2 as SMNVEV (reference sequence). The CDR3 DNA reads TGTGCCAGCAGTTTATCGCCCGGGACAGGGGTCTACGAGCAGTACTTC. This codes for CASSLSPGTGVYEQYF.

The genes are TRBV7-8 and TRBJ2-1, with D perhaps matching TRBD2 (6 bases). CDR1 and CDR2 from the germline V gene are SGHVS and FQNEAQ. V lost 2 bases to trimming and J lost 6 bases, with 14 bases between them. The CDR3 length is 15 residues. DNA of the CDR3: TGTGCCAGCAGCTTAATGGGACTGAGCCTCAATGAGCAGTTCTTC. Protein sequence: CASSLMGLSLNEQFF.